Below, one T cell receptor beta chain is given with its context. Antigen: not known. There are 18 residues in the CDR3. Germline loops: CDR1 SGHTA, CDR2 FQGNSA. Together with a sample-barcoded 5' primer, a J-beta primer mix was included in a second PCR lasting about 7 to 12 cycles. TCRdb recomputed calls from the 5' RACE reads with MiXCR, one row per CDR3 protein. The table records 790,000 or so distinct CDR3 sequences, roughly 50% of them present only once. This sample was taken from a study of blood T cells in healthy people across ages. Background on the study: About one barcoded beta molecule was captured per two T cells (by template switching).

Study findings and constraints: A strong correlation between TCR beta diversity and naive T cell percentage was seen.

The sample was blood. The genes are TRBV7-2 and TRBJ2-4; the match to TRBD2 covers 14 bases. The J call may be wrong; the DNA end is better matched by TRBJ2-5. This clonotype was sampled from a middle-aged man in good health. CDR3 loop: CASSLETSGGARWETQYF. In nucleotides, the CDR3 is TGTGCCAGCAGCTTAGAGACTAGCGGGGGGGCCCGGTGGGAGACCCAGTACTTC.